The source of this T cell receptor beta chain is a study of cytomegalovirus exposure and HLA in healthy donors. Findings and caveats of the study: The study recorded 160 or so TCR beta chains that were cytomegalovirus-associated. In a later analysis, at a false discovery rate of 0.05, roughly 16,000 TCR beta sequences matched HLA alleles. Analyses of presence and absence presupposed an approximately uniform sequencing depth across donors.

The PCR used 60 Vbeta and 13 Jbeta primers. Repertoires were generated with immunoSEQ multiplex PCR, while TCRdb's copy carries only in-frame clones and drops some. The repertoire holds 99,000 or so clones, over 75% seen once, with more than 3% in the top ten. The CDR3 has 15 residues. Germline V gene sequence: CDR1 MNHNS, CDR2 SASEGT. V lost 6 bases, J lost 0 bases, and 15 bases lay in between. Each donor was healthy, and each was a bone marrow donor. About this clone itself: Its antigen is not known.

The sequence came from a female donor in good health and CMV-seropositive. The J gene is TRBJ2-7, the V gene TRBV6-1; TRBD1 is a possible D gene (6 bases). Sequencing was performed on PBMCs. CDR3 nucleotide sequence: TGTGCCAGCAGAGAATTTGACAGGAGCTCCTACGAGCAGTACTTC. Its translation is CASREFDRSSYEQYF.